These T cell receptor beta chains were read from a single sample in a study of CD8+ T cells in alopecia areata. Sequenced by immunoSEQ multiplex PCR; TCRdb stores in-frame clones only, minus some. The sample comprises 200,000 to 250,000 clones, around two fifths of which are singletons, and about 0.48% rests with the top ten. The sequencing here drew on CD4+ T cells sorted from blood, taken at approximately week 30, from a patient treated with tofacitinib. These receptors all stem from a human donor with alopecia areata. Each CDR3 is given with its conserved first and last residue. D genes are given only for firm matches. Expanded clones are given a class, and other clones once, few, many or no size at all.

clone_size,v_call,j_call,d_call,cdr3_aa,cdr3_nt
-,TRBV30,TRBJ2-3,-,CAWTSLFRDTQYF,TGTGCCTGGACCTCCCTTTTTAGAGATACGCAGTATTTT
few,TRBV7-2,TRBJ2-5,-,CASSFGRQETQYF,TGTGCCAGCAGCTTCGGTAGGCAAGAGACCCAGTACTTC
-,TRBV6-1,TRBJ2-7,TRBD1,CASRDRGDHEQYF,TGTGCCAGCAGAGACAGGGGGGACCACGAGCAGTACTTC
-,TRBV2,TRBJ2-3,TRBD2,CASSGRAETDTQYF,TGTGCCAGCAGCGGGAGGGCCGAAACAGATACGCAGTATTTT
few,TRBV29-1,TRBJ2-3,-,CSVDPTGTTDTQYF,TGCAGCGTTGACCCGACGGGGACCACAGATACGCAGTATTTT
-,TRBV6-6,TRBJ1-1,-,CASSYEGGLRGEAFF,TGTGCCAGCAGTTACGAGGGGGGACTACGTGGTGAAGCTTTCTTT
-,TRBV9,TRBJ2-5,-,CASSAGERVGGTQYF,TGTGCCAGCAGCGCCGGAGAGCGGGTGGGGGGGACCCAGTACTTC
few,TRBV19,TRBJ2-5,-,CASREPGETQYF,TGTGCCAGCCGAGAGCCGGGAGAGACCCAGTACTTC
few,TRBV5-1,TRBJ2-5,-,CASSLNTDQETQYF,TGCGCCAGCAGCTTGAATACAGATCAAGAGACCCAGTACTTC
-,TRBV5-1,TRBJ2-3,-,CASSPPGMDTQYF,TGCGCCAGCAGCCCACCAGGAATGGATACGCAGTATTTT
-,TRBV18,TRBJ2-1,-,CASSPRTSSYNEQFF,TGTGCCAGCTCACCCCGGACAAGCTCCTACAATGAGCAGTTCTTC
-,TRBV6-5,TRBJ2-5,-,CASSYGGVEETQYF,TGTGCCAGCAGTTACGGGGGTGTCGAAGAGACCCAGTACTTC
-,TRBV7-9,TRBJ1-1,-,CASSYIGHLNTEAFF,TGTGCCAGCAGCTATATAGGACACCTTAACACTGAAGCTTTCTTT
few,TRBV7-9,TRBJ1-2,TRBD1,CASSPWTGSSGGYTF,TGTGCCAGCAGCCCCTGGACAGGGTCGTCAGGTGGCTACACCTTC
-,TRBV5-6,TRBJ1-2,TRBD1,CASSNNRVRGIVLTF,TGTGCCAGCAGCAATAACAGGGTCAGGGGGATTGTTCTCACCTTC
-,TRBV5-8,TRBJ1-2,-,CASLPSGVSLSGYTF,TGTGCCAGCCTCCCTAGCGGCGTGTCCCTCTCTGGCTACACCTTC
-,TRBV30,TRBJ1-4,-,CAWSTTINEKLFF,TGTGCCTGGTCAACCACAATTAATGAAAAACTGTTTTTT
-,TRBV27,TRBJ2-2,TRBD2,CASSLLAGPGRELFF,TGTGCCAGCAGTTTACTAGCGGGTCCGGGCCGGGAGCTGTTTTTT